Sequencing of this T cell receptor (beta chain) was carried out in a study of blood T cells in healthy people across ages. It was with a sample-barcoded 5' primer and a J-beta primer mix that a second PCR of about 6 to 12 cycles was run. A tag from a template-switch adaptor with 12 random nucleotides marked each cDNA molecule. From the 5' RACE reads, TCRdb called clonotypes with MiXCR, one entry per CDR3 protein. The data hold 1.5 million to 2 million distinct CDR3 sequences, with almost 35% observed a single time. The CDR3 has 15 residues. Germline CDR1 DFQATT, CDR2 SNEGSKA (reference sequence). The ends were cut back, 5 bases at V and 4 bases at J, with 20 bases in the middle. Ranging in age from about 6 to 90, the donors were healthy Caucasian individuals from Russia. Every participating donor contributed about 10 milliliters of peripheral blood through a draw.

The genes are TRBV20-1 and TRBJ1-1, with D possibly TRBD1 on 5 matching bases. The TCR originated in a woman in her 30s in good health. The source material was blood. The CDR3 DNA reads as TGCAGTGCTCCGACCGGGACTCTAGCGGGCACTGAAGCTTTCTTT. Amino acids: CSAPTGTLAGTEAFF.